Listed here is a single TCR beta chain. This clonotype showed up just a few times. Its antigen remains unidentified. No qualities accompany the bases; no much larger clone lies one base away. V is cut by 1 base and J by 3 bases, and the space between the germline ends is 24 bases. Based on the germline V gene, the CDR1 and CDR2 sequences are SGHVS and FNYEAQ. The CDR3 numbers 19 residues from cysteine through phenylalanine. The read is trimmed to its CDR3 DNA, 57 bases read in frame from base 1. This record comes from a study of T-cell reconstitution after alpha-beta-depleted transplantation in children (dated by TCRdb to 2016 to 2017). With respect to the entire study: The study quantitatively tracked T-cell immune reconstitution after TCRalphabeta/CD19-depleted allogeneic hematopoietic cell transplantation in children using TCR repertoire profiling. Paper-wide results and their limitations: The high TCRbeta diversity at day 60 in some patients was ascribed to recipient T cells and intrathymic progenitors that had survived conditioning. The apparently early alphabetaT-cell count recovery about two months after transplant was reportedly dependent on only several hundred rapidly expanded clones derived from non-depleted graft cells. The frequencies of hyperexpanded clones fell over the following months, and after one year, T-cell counts and TCRbeta diversity were mostly attributed to newly produced T cells.

The method behind the library was PCR. The sequencer listed for this sample is Illumina HiSeq 2500. TCR library preparation used molecular barcoding, with unique molecular identifiers applied to normalize quantification of the TCRbeta repertoire. The public reads were run again by TCRdb, first through fastp at Q25 and then through MiXCR, and only productive beta chains were kept. When rows share a CDR3 protein, they turn into one entry using the most common DNA and genes. This sample lists some 600,000 distinct CDR3 sequences; 10% to 15% were detected once. In total, the top ten clones hold approximately 2% of the sample. What the treatment or condition label conveys for this sample: allogeneic hematopoietic cell transplantation with graft depleted of TCRalphabeta T cells and CD19 B cells. The children who served as transplant recipients had been given grafts of TCRalphabeta/CD19-depleted allogeneic hematopoietic cells.

The TCR was taken from a male patient under 18 who had a stem cell transplant for acute myeloid leukemia, so the T cells may come from the graft donor. The sample consisted of PBMCs, mostly from graft donor cells, taken 360 days after TCRalphabeta/CD19-depleted stem cell transplant. The chain is assembled from TRBV7-6 and TRBJ1-1; a tentative D match to TRBD1 spans 6 bases. The CDR3 is CASSLDFLGQGMWYTEAFF. Here is the DNA: TGTGCCAGCAGCTTAGATTTCTTGGGGCAGGGGATGTGGTACACTGAAGCTTTCTTT.